This entry is about one T cell receptor beta chain. Antigen: not known. CDR1 is SGHTA, CDR2 FQGNSA, per germline. The length of the CDR3 is 14 residues. The V end lost 3 bases, the J end lost 2 bases, and 11 bases lay between the germline ends. This entry comes from a study of vaccination and CD4 T cells after COVID-19. Study summary: Spike peptides, overlapping and drawn from SARS-CoV-2, HCoV-NL63, HCoV-OC43 and HCoV-229E, were used to stimulate cells. Study-level results: Spike mono-reactivity was shown by 304 of 307 vaccine-specific clones in convalescent patients.

The study sequenced cultured CD4+ T cell DNA using the Oncomine TCR Beta short-read assay. In this case, cultured CD4+ T cells provided the extracted genomic DNA. A single record per CDR3 protein comes from TCRdb applying MiXCR to the PCR reads. The sample carries under 25,000 distinct CDR3 sequences, approximately 50% recorded once. Regarding treatment: approximately 9-day PBMC culture with coronavirus spike peptide pools or control peptides (ViraFEST assay). The receptor's source is a human donor who had recovered from COVID-19. The sample was CD4+ T cells from blood, cultured in vitro. The V call is TRBV7-2, the J call TRBJ2-7; possibly TRBD1 for D (6 bases). CDR3 DNA sequence: TGTGCCAGCAGCTTGACAGGAAACCCCTACGAGCAGTACTTC. It translates to CASSLTGNPYEQYF.